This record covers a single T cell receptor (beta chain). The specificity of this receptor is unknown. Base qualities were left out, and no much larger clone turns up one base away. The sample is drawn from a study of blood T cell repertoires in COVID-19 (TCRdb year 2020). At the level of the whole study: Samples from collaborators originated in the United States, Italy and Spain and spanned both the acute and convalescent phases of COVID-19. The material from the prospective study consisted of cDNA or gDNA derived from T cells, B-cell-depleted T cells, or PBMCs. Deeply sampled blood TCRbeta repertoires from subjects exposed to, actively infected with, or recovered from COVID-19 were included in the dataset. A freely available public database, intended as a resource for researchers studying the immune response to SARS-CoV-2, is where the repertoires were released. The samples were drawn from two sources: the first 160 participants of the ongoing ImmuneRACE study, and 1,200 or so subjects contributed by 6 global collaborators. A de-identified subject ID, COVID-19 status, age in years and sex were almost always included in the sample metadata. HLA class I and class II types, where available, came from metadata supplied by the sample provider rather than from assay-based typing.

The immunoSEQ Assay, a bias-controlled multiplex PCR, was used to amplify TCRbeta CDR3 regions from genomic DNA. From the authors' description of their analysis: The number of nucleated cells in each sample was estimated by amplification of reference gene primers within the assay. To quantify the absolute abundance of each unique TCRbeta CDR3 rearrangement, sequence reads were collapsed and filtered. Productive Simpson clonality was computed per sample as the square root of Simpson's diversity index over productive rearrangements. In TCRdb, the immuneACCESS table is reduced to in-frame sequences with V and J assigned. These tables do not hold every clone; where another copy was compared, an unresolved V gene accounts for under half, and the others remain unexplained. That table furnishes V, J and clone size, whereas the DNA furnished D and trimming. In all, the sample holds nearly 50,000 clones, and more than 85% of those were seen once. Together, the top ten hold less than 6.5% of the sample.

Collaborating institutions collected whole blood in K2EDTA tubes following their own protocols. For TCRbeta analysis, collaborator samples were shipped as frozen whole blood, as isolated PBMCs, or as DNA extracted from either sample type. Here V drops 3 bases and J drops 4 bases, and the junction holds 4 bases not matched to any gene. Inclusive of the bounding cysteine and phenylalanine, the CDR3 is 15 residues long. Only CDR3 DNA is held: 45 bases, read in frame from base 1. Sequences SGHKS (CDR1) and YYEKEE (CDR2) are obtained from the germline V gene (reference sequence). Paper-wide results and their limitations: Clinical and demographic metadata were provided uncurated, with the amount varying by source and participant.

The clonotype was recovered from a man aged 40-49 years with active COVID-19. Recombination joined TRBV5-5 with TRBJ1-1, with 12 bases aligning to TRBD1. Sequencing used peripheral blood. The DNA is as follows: TGTGCCAGCAGCTGGGGACAGGGGGCGCCCACTGAAGCTTTCTTT. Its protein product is CASSWGQGAPTEAFF.